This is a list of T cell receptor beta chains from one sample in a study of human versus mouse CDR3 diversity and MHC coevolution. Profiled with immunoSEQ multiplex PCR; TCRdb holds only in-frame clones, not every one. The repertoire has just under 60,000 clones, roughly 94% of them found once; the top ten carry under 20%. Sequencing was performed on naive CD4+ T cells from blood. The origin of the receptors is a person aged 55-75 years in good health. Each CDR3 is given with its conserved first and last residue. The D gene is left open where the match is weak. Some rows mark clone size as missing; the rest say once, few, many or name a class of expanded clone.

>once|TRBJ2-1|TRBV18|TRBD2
CASSPRSLAGGGSYNEQFF
TGTGCCAGCTCACCACGGTCCCTAGCGGGAGGAGGCTCCTACAATGAGCAGTTCTTC
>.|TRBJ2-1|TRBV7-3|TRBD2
CASSLMAGGSNEQFF
TGTGCCAGCAGCTTAATGGCGGGGGGTAGCAATGAGCAGTTCTTC
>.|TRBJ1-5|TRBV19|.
CASSAVGRGDSNQPQHF
TGTGCCAGTAGCGCGGTCGGCAGGGGTGATAGCAATCAGCCCCAGCATTTT
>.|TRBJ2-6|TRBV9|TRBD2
CASSPGLAGDGANVLTF
TGTGCCAGCAGCCCAGGACTAGCGGGAGATGGGGCCAACGTCCTGACTTTC
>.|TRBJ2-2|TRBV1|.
CTSSQAASGSTLNPGELFF
TGCACCAGCAGCCAGGCTGCTAGCGGGAGTACCCTTAACCCCGGGGAGCTGTTTTTT
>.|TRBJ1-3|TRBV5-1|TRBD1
CASSSGQGSGNTIYF
TGCGCCAGCAGCTCGGGACAGGGCTCTGGAAACACCATATATTTT
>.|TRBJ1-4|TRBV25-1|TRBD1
CASSETGTGLGSEKLFF
TGTGCCAGCAGTGAAACCGGGACAGGCTTAGGGAGTGAAAAACTGTTTTTT
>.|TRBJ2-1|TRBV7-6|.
CASSLGPGYENNEQFF
TGTGCCAGCAGCTTAGGGCCGGGGTATGAAAACAATGAGCAGTTCTTC
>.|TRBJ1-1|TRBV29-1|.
CSVSRDLGTEAFF
TGCAGCGTTTCTCGGGACTTGGGCACTGAAGCTTTCTTT
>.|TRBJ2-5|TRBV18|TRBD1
CASSPVYPGQGALRQETQYF
TGTGCCAGCTCACCAGTCTATCCGGGACAGGGAGCCCTTCGCCAAGAGACCCAGTACTTC
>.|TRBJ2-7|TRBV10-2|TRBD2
CASTGTSRAEQYF
TGCGCCAGCACCGGGACTAGTCGCGCCGAGCAGTACTTC
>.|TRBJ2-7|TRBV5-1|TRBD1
CASSLAGTGAYEQYF
TGCGCCAGCAGCTTGGCAGGGACAGGGGCTTACGAGCAGTACTTC
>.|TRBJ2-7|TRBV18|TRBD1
CASSPGQGPEQYF
TGTGCCAGCTCACCGGGACAGGGGCCCGAGCAGTACTTC
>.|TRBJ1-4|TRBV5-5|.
CASSPFGANEKLFF
TGTGCCAGCAGCCCCTTCGGGGCTAATGAAAAACTGTTTTTT
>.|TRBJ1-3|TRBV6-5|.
CASRRESGNTIYF
TGTGCCAGCAGGCGGGAGTCTGGAAACACCATATATTTT
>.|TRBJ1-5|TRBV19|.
CASSMVSGAQPQHF
TGTGCCAGTAGTATGGTTTCAGGGGCCCAGCCCCAGCATTTT
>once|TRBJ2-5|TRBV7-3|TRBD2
CAGSLGTGGLETQYF
TGTGCCGGCAGCTTAGGGACCGGGGGGTTAGAGACCCAGTACTTC
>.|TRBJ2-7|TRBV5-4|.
CASSDIAVYPYEQYF
TGTGCCAGCAGCGATATAGCGGTGTACCCCTACGAGCAGTACTTC
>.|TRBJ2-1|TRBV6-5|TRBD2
CASSSGLAGVYNEQFF
TGTGCCAGCAGTTCCGGACTAGCGGGGGTCTACAATGAGCAGTTCTTC
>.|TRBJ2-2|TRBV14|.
CASSQEGGGDGTGELFF
TGTGCCAGCAGCCAAGAGGGCGGGGGCGATGGCACCGGGGAGCTGTTTTTT
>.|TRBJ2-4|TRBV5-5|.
CASTRRGSKNIQYF
TGTGCCAGCACCCGAAGGGGGTCCAAAAACATTCAGTACTTC
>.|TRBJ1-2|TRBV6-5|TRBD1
CASSYQGQGNGYTF
TGTGCCAGCAGTTACCAGGGACAGGGAAACGGCTACACCTTC
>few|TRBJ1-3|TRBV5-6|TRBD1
CASSSSGGTIYF
TGTGCCAGCAGCTCTTCAGGGGGCACCATATATTTT
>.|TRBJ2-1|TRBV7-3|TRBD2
CASSLRTGAGRNEQFF
TGTGCCAGCAGCTTAAGGACCGGAGCGGGGCGAAATGAGCAGTTCTTC
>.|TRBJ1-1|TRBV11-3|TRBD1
CASSLAQVTTGRVFF
TGTGCCAGCAGCTTAGCCCAAGTGACGACAGGGAGAGTTTTCTTT
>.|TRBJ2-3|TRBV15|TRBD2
CATSRRLAGTDTQYF
TGTGCCACCAGCAGGAGACTAGCGGGAACGGATACGCAGTATTTT
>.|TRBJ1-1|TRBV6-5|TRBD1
CASIYTQGAGGEAFF
TGTGCCAGCATATACACACAGGGGGCGGGTGGTGAAGCTTTCTTT
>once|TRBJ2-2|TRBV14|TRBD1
CASSQDPAGTGKTGELFF
TGTGCCAGCAGCCAAGACCCCGCCGGGACAGGGAAGACCGGGGAGCTGTTTTTT
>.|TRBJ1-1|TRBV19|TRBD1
CASSPVDRGNTEAFF
TGTGCCAGTAGTCCGGTTGACAGGGGGAACACTGAAGCTTTCTTT
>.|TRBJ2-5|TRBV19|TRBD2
CASSIDSGIGIQETQYF
TGTGCCAGTAGTATAGATAGCGGGATAGGGATCCAAGAGACCCAGTACTTC
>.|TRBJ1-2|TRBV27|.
CASKSGYYGYTF
TGTGCCAGCAAATCCGGGTACTATGGCTACACCTTC
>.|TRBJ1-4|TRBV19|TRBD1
CASSTTGAGEKLFF
TGTGCCAGTAGTACCACAGGGGCGGGTGAAAAACTGTTTTTT
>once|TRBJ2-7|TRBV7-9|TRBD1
CASSFIGQGSLYF
TGTGCCAGCAGCTTTATAGGACAGGGGTCGTTGTACTTC
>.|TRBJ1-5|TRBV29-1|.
CSVEGAAGGPQHF
TGCAGCGTTGAAGGGGCAGCCGGGGGGCCCCAGCATTTT
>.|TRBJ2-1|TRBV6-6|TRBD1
CASNAGGSAYNEQFF
TGTGCCAGCAACGCAGGGGGCAGCGCTTACAATGAGCAGTTCTTC